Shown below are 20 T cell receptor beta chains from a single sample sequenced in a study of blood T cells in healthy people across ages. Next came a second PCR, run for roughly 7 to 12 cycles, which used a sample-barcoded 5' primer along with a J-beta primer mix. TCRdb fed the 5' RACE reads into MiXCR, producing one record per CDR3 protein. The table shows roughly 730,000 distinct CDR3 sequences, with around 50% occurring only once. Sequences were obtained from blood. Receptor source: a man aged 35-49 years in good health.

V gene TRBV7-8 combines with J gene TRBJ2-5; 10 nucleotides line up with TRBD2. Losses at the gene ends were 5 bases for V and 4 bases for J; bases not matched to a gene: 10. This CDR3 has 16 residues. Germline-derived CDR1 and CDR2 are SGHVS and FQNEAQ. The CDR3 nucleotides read TGTGCCAGCAGCCCGGGACTAGCGCTGTCTCGAGAGACCCAGTACTTC. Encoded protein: CASSPGLALSRETQYF.

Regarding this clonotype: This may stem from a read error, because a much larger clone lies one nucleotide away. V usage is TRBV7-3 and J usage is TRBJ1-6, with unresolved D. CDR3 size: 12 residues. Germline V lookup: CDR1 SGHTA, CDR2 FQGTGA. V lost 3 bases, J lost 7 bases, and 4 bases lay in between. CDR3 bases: TGTGCCAGCAGCTTTAGGAATTCACCCCTCCACTTT. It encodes CASSFRNSPLHF. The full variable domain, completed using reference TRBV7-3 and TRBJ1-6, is GAGVSQTPSNKVTEKGKYVELRCDPISGHTALYWYRQSLGQGPEFLIYFQGTGAADDSGLPNDRFFAVRPEGSVSTLKIQRTERGDSAVYLCASSFRNSPLHFGNGTRLTVT.

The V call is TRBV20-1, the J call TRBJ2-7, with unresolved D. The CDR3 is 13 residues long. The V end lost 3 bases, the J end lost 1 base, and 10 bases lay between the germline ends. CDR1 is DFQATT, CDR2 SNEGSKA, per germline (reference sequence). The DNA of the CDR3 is TGCAGTGCTAGTCCAGTTGTGTCCTACGAGCAGTACTTC. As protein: CSASPVVSYEQYF.

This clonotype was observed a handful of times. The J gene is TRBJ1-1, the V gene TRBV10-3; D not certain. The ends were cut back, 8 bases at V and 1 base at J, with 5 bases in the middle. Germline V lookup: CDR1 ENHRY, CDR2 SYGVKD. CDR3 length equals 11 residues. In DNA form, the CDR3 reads TGTGCCATCGGGAGGAACACTGAAGCTTTCTTT. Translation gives CAIGRNTEAFF.

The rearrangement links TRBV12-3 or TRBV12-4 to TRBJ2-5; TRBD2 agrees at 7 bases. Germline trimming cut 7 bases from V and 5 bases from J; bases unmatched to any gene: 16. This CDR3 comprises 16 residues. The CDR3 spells CASNSGTSVRGETQYF. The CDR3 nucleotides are TGTGCCAGCAATTCCGGAACTAGCGTTCGAGGGGAGACCCAGTACTTC.

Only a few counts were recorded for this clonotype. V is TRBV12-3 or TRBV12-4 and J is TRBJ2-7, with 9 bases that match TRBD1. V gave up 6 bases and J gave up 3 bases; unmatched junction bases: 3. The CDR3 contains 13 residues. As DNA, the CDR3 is TGTGCCAGCAGGGACAGGGGAGACTACGAGCAGTACTTC. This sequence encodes CASRDRGDYEQYF.

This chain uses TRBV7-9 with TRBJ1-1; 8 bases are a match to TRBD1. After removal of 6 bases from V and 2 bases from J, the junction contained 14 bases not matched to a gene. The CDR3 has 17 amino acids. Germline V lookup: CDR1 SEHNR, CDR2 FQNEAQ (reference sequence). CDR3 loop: CASSYQGARGQNTEAFF. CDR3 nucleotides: TGTGCCAGCAGTTACCAGGGGGCGCGAGGGCAAAACACTGAAGCTTTCTTT. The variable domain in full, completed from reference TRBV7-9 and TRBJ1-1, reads DTGVSQNPRHKITKRGQNVTFRCDPISEHNRLYWYRQTLGQGPEFLTYFQNEAQLEKSRLLSDRFSAERPKGSFSTLEIQRTEQGDSAMYLCASSYQGARGQNTEAFFGQGTRLTVV.

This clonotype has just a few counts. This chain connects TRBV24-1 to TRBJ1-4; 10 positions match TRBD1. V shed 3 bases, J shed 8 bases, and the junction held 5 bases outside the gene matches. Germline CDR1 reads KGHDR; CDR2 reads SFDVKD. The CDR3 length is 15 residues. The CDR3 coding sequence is TGTGCCACCAGTGATGACAGGGGGCCTTCGGAAAAACTGTTTTTT. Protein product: CATSDDRGPSEKLFF.

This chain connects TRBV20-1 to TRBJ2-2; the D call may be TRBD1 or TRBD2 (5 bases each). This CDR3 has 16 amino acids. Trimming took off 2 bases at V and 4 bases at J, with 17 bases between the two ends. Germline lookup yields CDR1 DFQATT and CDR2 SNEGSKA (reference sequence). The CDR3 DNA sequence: TGCAGTGCTAGACAATCCGTGGGACGGCTCACCGGGGAGCTGTTTTTT. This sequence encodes CSARQSVGRLTGELFF.

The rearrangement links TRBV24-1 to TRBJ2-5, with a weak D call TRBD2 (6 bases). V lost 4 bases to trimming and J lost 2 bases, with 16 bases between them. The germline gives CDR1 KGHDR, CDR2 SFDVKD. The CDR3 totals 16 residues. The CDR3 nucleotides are TGTGCCACCAGTGACCGGCGCCGGGAGACACAAGAGACCCAGTACTTC. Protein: CATSDRRRETQETQYF.

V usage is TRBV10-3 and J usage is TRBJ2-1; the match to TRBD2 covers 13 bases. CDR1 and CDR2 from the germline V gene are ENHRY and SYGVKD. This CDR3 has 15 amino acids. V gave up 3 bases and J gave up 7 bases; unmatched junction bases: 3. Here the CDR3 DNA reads TGTGCCATCAGTGATTTGACTAGCGGGAGGAATGAGCAGTTCTTC. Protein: CAISDLTSGRNEQFF.

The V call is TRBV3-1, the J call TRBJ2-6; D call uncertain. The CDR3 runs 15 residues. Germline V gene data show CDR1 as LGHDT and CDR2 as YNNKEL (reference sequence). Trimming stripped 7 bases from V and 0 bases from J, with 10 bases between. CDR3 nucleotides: TGTGCCAGCACCCCAGAGTACTCTGGGGCCAACGTCCTGACTTTC. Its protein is CASTPEYSGANVLTF.

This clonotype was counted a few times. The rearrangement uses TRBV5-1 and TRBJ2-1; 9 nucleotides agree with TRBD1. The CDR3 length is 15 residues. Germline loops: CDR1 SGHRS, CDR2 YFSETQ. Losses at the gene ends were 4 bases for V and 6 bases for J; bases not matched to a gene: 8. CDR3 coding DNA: TGCGCCAGCAGCATAGGGGGACAGGGTTCCAATGAGCAGTTCTTC. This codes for CASSIGGQGSNEQFF.

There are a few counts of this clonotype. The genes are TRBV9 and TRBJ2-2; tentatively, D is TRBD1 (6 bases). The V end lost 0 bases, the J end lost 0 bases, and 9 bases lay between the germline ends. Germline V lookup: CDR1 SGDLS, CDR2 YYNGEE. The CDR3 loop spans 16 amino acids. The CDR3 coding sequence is TGTGCCAGCAGCGTAGACAGGGCCGCGAACACCGGGGAGCTGTTTTTT. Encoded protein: CASSVDRAANTGELFF.

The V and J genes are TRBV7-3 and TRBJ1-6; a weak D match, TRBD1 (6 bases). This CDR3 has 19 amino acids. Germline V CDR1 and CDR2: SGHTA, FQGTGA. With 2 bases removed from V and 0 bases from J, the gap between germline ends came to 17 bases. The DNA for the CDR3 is TGTGCCAGCAGCTTAGGAGGGGTCGGACAGCTCTCCTATAATTCACCCCTCCACTTT. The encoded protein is CASSLGGVGQLSYNSPLHF.

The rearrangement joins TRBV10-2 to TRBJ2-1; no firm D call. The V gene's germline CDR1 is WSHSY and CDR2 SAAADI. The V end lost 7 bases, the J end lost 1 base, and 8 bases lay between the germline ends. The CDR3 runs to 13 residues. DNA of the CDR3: TGCGCCAGCACACGGCAGTCCTACAATGAGCAGTTCTTC. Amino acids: CASTRQSYNEQFF.

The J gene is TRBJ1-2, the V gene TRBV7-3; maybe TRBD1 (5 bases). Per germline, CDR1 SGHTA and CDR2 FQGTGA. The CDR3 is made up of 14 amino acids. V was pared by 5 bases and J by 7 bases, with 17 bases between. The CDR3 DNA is TGTGCCAGCAGCGTGACGGGGAGGGGCGGTGGCTACACCTTC. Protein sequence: CASSVTGRGGGYTF.

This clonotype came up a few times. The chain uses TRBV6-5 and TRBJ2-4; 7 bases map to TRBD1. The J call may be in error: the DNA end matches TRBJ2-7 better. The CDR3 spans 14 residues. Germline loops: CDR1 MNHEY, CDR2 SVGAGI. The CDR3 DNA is TGTGCCAGCAGTTACTTCGGACAGGCCTACGAGCAGTACTTC. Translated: CASSYFGQAYEQYF.

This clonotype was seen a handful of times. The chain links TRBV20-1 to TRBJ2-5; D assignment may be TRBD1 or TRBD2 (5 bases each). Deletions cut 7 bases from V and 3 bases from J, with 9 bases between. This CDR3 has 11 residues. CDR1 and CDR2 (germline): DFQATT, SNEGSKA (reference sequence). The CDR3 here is CSEGREETQYF. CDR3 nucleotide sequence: TGCAGTGAGGGACGGGAAGAGACCCAGTACTTC.

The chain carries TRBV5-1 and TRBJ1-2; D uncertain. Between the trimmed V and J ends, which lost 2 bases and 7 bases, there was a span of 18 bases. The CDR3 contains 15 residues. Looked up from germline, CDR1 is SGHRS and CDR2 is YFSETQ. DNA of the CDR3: TGCGCCAGCAGCTTAGGTTCAGATCTCGACTTTGGCTACACCTTC. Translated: CASSLGSDLDFGYTF.